This T cell receptor beta chain was documented in a study of OX40 agonist ivuxolimab in advanced cancers. Study overall: At doses from 0.01 to 10 mg/kg, patients were given intravenous ivuxolimab every 2 weeks. Patients receiving dose escalation had hepatocellular carcinoma, melanoma, renal cell or head and neck cancer. Regarding the study as a whole: Within 6 weeks, CD4+ and CD8+ blood T cells expanded clonally at 0.1 to 3.0 mg/kg. Researchers report that CD8+ T cells had, on average, more expanded clones than CD4+.

Some clones are missing from TCRdb's copy, which holds only in-frame ones; the method was immunoSEQ multiplex PCR. The table records around 69,000 clones, around 89% of them present only once. To note about this clone: Antigen specificity is unknown.

Germline loops: CDR1 SGHDT, CDR2 YYEEEE. The CDR3 length is 15 residues. V was pared by 1 base and J by 2 bases, with 5 bases of the junction left unmatched. V is TRBV5-6 and J is TRBJ2-5; 7 nucleotides line up with TRBD2. The sequence came from an adult with an advanced solid tumor such as melanoma, head and neck, liver or kidney cancer. This sample comprised CD4+ or CD8+ T cells sorted from blood, obtained in a trial of the OX40 agonist ivuxolimab. CDR3 residues: CASSLREDLQETQYF. DNA of the CDR3: TGTGCCAGCAGCTTGCGGGAGGACCTACAAGAGACCCAGTACTTC.